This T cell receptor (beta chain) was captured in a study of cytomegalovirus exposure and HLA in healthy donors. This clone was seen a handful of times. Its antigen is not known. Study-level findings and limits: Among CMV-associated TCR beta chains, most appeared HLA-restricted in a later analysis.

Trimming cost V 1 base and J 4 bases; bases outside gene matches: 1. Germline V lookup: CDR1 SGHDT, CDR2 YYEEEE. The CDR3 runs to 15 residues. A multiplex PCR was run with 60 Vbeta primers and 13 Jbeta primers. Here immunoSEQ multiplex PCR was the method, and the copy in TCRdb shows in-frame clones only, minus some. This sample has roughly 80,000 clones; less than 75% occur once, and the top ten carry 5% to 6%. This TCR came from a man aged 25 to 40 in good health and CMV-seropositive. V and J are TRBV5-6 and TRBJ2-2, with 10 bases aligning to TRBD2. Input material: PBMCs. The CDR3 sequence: CASSLLAGATGELFF. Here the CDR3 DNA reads TGTGCCAGCAGCTTGCTAGCGGGAGCCACCGGGGAGCTGTTTTTT.